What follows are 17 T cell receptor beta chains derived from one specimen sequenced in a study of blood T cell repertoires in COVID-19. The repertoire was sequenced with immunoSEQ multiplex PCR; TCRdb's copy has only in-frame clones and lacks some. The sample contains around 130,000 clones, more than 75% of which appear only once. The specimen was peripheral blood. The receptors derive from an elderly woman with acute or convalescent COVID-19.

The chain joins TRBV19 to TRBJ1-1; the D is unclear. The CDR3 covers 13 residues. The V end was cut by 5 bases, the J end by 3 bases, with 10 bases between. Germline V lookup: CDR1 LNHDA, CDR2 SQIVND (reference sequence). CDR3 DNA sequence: TGTGCCAGTAGTTTTGGCGGGGACACTGAAGCTTTCTTT. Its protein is CASSFGGDTEAFF.

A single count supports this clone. CDR3 residues: CASHEQGEQPQHF. CDR3 coding DNA: TGTGCCAGCCACGAACAGGGAGAACAGCCCCAGCATTTT. The chain combines TRBV6-5 with TRBJ1-5; D possibly corresponds to TRBD1 (6 bases). The CDR3 has 13 residues. Germline V CDR1 and CDR2: MNHEY, SVGAGI. Trimming removed 8 bases from V and 7 bases from J, with 15 bases in between.

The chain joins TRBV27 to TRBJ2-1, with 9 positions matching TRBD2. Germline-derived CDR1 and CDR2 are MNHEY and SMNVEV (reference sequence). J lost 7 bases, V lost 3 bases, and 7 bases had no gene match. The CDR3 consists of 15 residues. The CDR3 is CASSFAGGAGNEQFF. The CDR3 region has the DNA TGTGCCAGCAGTTTCGCGGGGGGGGCGGGAAATGAGCAGTTCTTC.

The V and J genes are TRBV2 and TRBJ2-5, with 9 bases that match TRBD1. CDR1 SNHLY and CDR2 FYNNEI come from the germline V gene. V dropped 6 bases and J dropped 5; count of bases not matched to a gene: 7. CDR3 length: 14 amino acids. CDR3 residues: CASRPGQGRETQYF. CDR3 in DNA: TGTGCCAGCAGACCGGGACAGGGTCGGGAGACCCAGTACTTC. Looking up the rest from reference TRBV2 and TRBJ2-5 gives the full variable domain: EPEVTQTPSHQVTQMGQEVILRCVPISNHLYFYWYRQILGQKVEFLVSFYNNEISEKSEIFDDQFSVERPDGSNFTLKIRSTKLEDSAMYFCASRPGQGRETQYFGPGTRLLVL.

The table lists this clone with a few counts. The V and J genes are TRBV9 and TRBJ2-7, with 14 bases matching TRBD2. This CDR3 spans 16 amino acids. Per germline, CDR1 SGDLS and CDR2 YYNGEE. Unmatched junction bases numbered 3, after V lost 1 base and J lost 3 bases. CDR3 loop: CASSVMGLAGVYEQYF. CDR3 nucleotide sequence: TGTGCCAGCAGCGTAATGGGACTAGCGGGGGTCTACGAGCAGTACTTC.

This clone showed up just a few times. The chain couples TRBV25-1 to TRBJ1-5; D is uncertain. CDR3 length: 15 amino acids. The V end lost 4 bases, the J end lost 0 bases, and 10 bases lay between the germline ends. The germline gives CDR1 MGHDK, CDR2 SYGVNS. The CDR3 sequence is CASSAGTHSNQPQHF. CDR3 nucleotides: TGTGCCAGCAGTGCAGGAACCCATAGCAATCAGCCCCAGCATTTT.

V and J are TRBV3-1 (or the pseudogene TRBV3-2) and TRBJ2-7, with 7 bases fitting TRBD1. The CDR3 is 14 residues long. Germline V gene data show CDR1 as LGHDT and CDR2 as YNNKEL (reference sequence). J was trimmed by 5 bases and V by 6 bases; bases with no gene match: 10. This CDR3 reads CASRPSTGWHEQYF. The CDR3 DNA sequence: TGTGCCAGCAGACCCTCGACAGGGTGGCACGAGCAGTACTTC.

The CDR3 region has the DNA TGTGCCAGCAGCACGGGACTCTTAATCGGAGTAGATACGCAGTATTTT. Translation: CASSTGLLIGVDTQYF. The J gene is TRBJ2-3, the V gene TRBV28, with a tentative D call TRBD2 (6 bases). The CDR3 length is 16 residues. Trimming took 6 bases from V and 5 from J, leaving 21 bases between them. Germline CDR1 reads MDHEN; CDR2 reads SYDVKM.

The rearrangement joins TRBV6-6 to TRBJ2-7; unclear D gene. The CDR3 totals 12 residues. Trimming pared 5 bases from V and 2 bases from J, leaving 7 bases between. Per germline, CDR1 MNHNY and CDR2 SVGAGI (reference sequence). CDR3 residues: CASSRPPYEQYF. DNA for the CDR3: TGTGCCAGCAGTCGTCCTCCCTACGAGCAGTACTTC.

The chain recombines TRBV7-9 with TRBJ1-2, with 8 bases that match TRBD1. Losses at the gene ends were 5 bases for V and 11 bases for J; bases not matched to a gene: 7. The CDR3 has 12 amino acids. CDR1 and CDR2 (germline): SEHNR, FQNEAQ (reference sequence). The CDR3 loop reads CASSARQGRYTF. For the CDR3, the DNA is TGTGCCAGCAGCGCTCGACAGGGGCGGTACACCTTC.

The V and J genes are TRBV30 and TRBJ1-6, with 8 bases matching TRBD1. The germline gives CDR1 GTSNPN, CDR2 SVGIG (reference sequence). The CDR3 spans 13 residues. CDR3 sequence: CASRQGNNSPLHF. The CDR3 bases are TGTGCTTCCCGACAGGGGAACAATTCACCCCTCCACTTT.

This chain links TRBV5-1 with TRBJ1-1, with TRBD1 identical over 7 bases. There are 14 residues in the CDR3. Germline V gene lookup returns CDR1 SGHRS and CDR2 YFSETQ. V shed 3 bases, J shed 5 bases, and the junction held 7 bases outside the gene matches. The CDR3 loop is CASSSTGAGTEAFF. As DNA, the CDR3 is TGCGCCAGCAGCTCAACAGGGGCGGGTACTGAAGCTTTCTTT.

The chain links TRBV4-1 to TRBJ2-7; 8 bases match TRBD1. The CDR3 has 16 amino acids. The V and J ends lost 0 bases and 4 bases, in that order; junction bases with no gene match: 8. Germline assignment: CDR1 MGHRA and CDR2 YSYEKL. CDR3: CASSQDAPGQGYEQYF. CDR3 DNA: TGCGCCAGCAGCCAAGATGCCCCTGGACAGGGTTACGAGCAGTACTTC.

Here the CDR3 reads CAWRPITGSGNTIYF. CDR3 DNA sequence: TGTGCCTGGAGACCCATTACAGGCTCTGGAAACACCATATATTTT. V usage is TRBV30 and J usage is TRBJ1-3; D might be TRBD1 (5 bases). Trimming took 3 bases from V and 0 from J, leaving 12 bases between them. Germline loops: CDR1 GTSNPN, CDR2 SVGIG (reference sequence). This CDR3 has 15 residues. The variable domain in full, with the rest retrieved from reference TRBV30 and TRBJ1-3, is SQTIHQWPATLVQPVGSPLSLECTVEGTSNPNLYWYRQAAGRGLQLLFYSVGIGQISSEVPQNLSASRPQDRQFILSSKKLLLSDSGFYLCAWRPITGSGNTIYFGEGSWLTVV.

The CDR3 loop reads CASSLDWSFIYNEQFF. DNA for the CDR3: TGTGCCAGCAGTTTAGACTGGAGTTTTATCTACAATGAGCAGTTCTTC. The genes are TRBV6-5 and TRBJ2-1, with D hard to call. Trimming took 4 bases from V and 3 from J, leaving 16 bases between them. CDR3 length: 16 residues. Germline V gene data show CDR1 as MNHEY and CDR2 as SVGAGI.

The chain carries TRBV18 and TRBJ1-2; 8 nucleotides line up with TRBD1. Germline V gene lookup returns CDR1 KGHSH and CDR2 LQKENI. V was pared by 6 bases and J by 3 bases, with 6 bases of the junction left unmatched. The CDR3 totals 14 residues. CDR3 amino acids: CASSTGASHYGYTF. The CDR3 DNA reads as TGTGCCAGCTCGACAGGGGCAAGTCACTATGGCTACACCTTC.

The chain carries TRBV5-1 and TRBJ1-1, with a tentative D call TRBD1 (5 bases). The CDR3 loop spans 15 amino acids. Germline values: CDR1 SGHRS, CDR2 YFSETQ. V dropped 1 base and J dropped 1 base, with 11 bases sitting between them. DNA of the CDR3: TGCGCCAGCAGCTTGATCGCGGACAAGAACACTGAAGCTTTCTTT. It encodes CASSLIADKNTEAFF.